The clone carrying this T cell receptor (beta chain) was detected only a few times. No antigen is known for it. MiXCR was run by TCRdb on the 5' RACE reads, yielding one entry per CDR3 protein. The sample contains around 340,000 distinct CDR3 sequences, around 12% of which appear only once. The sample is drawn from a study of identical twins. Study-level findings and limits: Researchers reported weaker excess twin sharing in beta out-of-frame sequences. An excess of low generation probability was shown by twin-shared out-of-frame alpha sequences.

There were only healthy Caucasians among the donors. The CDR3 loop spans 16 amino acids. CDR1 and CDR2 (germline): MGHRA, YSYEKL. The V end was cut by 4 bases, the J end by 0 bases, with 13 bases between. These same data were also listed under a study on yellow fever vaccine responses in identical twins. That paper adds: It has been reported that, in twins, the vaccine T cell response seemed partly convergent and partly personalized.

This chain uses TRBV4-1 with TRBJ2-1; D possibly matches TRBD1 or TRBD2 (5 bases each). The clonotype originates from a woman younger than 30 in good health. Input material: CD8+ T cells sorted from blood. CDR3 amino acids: CASSPDGTVSYNEQFF. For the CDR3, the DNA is TGCGCCAGCAGCCCCGACGGGACGGTCTCCTACAATGAGCAGTTCTTC.